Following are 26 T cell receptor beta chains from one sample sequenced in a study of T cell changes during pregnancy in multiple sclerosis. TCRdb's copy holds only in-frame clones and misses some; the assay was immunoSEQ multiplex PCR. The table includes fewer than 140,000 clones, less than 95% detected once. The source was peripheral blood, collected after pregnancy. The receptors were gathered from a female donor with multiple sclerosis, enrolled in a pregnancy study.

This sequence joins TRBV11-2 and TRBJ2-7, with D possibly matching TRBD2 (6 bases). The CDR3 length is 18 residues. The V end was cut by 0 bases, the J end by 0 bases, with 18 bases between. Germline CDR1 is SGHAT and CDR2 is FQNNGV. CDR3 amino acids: CASSLDRLGGVGSYEQYF. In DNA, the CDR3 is TGTGCCAGCAGCTTAGACAGGCTCGGCGGGGTAGGCTCCTACGAGCAGTACTTC.

DNA for the CDR3: TGTGCCAGCAGCTTAGAGGGGACACCGCTCCCCAATCAGCCCCAGCATTTT. It translates to CASSLEGTPLPNQPQHF. The chain is built from TRBV7-8 and TRBJ1-5, with a tentative D call TRBD1 (6 bases). V lost 1 base, J lost 3 bases, and 16 bases lay in between. The CDR3 totals 17 residues. In germline, CDR1 is SGHVS, CDR2 FQNEAQ.

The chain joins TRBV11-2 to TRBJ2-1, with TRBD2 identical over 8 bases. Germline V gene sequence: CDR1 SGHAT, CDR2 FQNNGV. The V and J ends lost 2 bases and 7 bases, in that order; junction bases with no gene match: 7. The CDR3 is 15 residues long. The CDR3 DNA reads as TGTGCCAGCAGCTTACTTCGGGGGGGTATAAATGAGCAGTTCTTC. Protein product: CASSLLRGGINEQFF.

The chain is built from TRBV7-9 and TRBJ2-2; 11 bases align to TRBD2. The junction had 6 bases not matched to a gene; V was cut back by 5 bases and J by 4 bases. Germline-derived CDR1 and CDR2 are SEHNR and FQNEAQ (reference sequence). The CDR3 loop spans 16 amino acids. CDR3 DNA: TGTGCCAGCAGCCCTCTAGCGGGAGGCACCACCGGGGAGCTGTTTTTT. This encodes CASSPLAGGTTGELFF.

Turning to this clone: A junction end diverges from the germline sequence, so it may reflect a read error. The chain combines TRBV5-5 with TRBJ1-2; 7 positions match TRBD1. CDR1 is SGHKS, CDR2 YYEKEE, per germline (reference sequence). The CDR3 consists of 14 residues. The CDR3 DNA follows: TGTGCCAGCAGCTCTGCGGTGGGGACAGACGGCCCATACTTC. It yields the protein CASSSAVGTDGPYF.

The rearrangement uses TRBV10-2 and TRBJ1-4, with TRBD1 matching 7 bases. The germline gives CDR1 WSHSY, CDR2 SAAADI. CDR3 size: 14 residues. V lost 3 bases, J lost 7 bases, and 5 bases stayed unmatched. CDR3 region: CASSDQGVGEKLFF. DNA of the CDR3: TGCGCCAGCAGTGATCAGGGGGTCGGTGAAAAACTGTTTTTT.

CDR3 nucleotides: TGTGCCAGCATCAAGGGGATTGGCGAAAAACTGTTTTTT. It is translated as CASIKGIGEKLFF. V usage is TRBV6-1 and J usage is TRBJ1-4, with D maybe TRBD1 (5 bases). Between the trimmed V and J ends, which lost 7 bases and 8 bases, there was a span of 14 bases. The CDR3 loop spans 13 amino acids. Germline CDR1 MNHNS, CDR2 SASEGT.

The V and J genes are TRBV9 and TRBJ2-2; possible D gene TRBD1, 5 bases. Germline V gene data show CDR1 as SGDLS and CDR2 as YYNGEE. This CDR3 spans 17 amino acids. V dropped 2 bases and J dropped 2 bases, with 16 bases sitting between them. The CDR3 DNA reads TGTGCCAGCAGCGTCCCCCGGAAAGGGGCAAACACCGGGGAGCTGTTTTTT. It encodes CASSVPRKGANTGELFF. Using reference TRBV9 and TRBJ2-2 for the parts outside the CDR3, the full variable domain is DSGVTQTPKHLITATGQRVTLRCSPRSGDLSVYWYQQSLDQGLQFLIQYYNGEERAKGNILERFSAQQFPDLHSELNLSSLELGDSALYFCASSVPRKGANTGELFFGEGSRLTVL.

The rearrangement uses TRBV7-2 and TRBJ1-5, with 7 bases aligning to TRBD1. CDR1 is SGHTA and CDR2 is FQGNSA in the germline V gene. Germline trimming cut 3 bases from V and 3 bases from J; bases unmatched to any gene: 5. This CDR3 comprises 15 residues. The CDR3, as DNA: TGTGCCAGCAGCTTCGCAGACAGGGACAATCAGCCCCAGCATTTT. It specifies CASSFADRDNQPQHF.

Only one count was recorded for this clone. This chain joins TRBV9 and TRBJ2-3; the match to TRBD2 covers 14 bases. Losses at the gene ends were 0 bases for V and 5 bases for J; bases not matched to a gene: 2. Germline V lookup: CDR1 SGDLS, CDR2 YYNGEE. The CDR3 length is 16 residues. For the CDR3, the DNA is TGTGCCAGCAGCGTAGAAGGGACTAGCGGGGGAGATACGCAGTATTTT. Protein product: CASSVEGTSGGDTQYF.

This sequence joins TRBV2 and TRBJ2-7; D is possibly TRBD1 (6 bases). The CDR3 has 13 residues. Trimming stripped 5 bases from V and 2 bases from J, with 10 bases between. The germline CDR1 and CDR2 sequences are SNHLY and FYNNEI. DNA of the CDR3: TGTGCCAGCAGTCAGGGACAAGCCTACGAGCAGTACTTC. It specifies CASSQGQAYEQYF.

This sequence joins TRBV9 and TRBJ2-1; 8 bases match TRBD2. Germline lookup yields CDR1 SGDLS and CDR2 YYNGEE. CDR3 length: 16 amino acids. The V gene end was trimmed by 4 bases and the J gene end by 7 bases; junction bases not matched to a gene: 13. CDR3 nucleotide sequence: TGTGCCAGCAGCCCTCACCGGGGACTAGTTGAGAATGAGCAGTTCTTC. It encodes CASSPHRGLVENEQFF.

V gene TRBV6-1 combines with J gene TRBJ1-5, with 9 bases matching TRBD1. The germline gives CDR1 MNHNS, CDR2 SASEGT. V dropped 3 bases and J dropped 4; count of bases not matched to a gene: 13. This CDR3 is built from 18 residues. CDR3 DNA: TGTGCCAGCAGTGACCTAATACCTACGACAGGGGGGAATCAGCCCCAGCATTTT. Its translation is CASSDLIPTTGGNQPQHF.

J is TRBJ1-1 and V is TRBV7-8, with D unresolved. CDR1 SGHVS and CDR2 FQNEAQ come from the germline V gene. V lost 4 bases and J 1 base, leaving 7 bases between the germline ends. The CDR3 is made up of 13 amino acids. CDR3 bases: TGTGCCAGCAGCTGGGCGCCGAACACTGAAGCTTTCTTT. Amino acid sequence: CASSWAPNTEAFF.

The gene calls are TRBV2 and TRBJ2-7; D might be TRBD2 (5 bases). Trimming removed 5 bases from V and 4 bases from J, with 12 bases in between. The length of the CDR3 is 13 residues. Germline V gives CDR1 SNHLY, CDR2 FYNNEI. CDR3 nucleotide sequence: TGTGCCAGCAGTACCCCCGGGGTATACGAGCAGTACTTC. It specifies CASSTPGVYEQYF.

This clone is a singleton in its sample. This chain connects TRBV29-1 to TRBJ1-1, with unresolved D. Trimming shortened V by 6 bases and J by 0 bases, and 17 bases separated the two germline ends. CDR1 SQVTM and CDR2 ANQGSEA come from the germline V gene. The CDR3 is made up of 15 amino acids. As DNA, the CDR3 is TGCAGCGTGGCTCGGGTCCTTTCCATGAACACTGAAGCTTTCTTT. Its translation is CSVARVLSMNTEAFF.

The CDR3 protein is CASSFSTGSGNTIYF. The CDR3 DNA is TGTGCCAGCAGCTTCTCTACAGGCTCTGGAAACACCATATATTTT. The chain carries TRBV7-9 and TRBJ1-3, with a weak D call TRBD1 (5 bases). Per the germline V gene, CDR1 is SEHNR and CDR2 is FQNEAQ (reference sequence). The V gene lost 3 bases and the J gene lost 0 bases, with 9 bases spanning the gap. The CDR3 contains 15 residues.

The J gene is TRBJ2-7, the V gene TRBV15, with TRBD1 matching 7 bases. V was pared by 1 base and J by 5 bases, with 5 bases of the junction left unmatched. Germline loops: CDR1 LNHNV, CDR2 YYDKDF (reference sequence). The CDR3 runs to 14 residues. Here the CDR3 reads CATSRGGGSNEQYF. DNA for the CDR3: TGTGCCACCAGCAGAGGAGGGGGCTCGAACGAGCAGTACTTC.

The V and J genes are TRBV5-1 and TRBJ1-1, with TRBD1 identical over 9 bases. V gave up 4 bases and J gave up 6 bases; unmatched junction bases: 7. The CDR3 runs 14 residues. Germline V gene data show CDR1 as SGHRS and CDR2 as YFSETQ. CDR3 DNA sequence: TGCGCCAGCAGCCGGACAGGGGACGGGGCTGAAGCTTTCTTT. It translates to CASSRTGDGAEAFF.

The CDR3: CASSPWAGENYGYTF. The CDR3 DNA is TGTGCCAGCTCACCATGGGCAGGGGAGAACTATGGCTACACCTTC. The V call is TRBV18, the J call TRBJ1-2, with D maybe TRBD1 (6 bases). V lost 2 bases and J lost 2, with 12 bases in between. The germline gives CDR1 KGHSH, CDR2 LQKENI. The CDR3 length is 15 residues.

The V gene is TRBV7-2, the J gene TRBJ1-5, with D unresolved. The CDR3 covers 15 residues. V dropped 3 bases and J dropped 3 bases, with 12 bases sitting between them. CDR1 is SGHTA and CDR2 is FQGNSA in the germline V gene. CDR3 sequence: CASSFFPDYNQPQHF. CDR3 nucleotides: TGTGCCAGCAGCTTTTTCCCAGACTACAATCAGCCCCAGCATTTT.

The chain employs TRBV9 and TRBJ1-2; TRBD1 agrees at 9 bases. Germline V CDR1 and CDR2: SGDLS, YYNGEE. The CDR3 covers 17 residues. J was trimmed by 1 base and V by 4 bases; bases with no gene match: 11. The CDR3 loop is CASSRRTGENNNYGYTF. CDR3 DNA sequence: TGTGCCAGCAGCAGGAGGACAGGGGAAAACAATAACTATGGCTACACCTTC.

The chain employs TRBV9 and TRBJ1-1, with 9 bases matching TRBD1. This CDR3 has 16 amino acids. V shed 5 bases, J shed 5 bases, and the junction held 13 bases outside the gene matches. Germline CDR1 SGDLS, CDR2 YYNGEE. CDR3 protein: CASSSHPGQGGTEAFF. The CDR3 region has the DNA TGTGCCAGCAGTTCACACCCGGGACAGGGAGGAACTGAAGCTTTCTTT.

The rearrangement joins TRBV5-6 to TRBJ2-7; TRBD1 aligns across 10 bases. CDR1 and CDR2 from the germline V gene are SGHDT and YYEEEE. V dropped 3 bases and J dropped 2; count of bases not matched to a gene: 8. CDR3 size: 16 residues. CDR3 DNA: TGTGCCAGCAGCTCAACCCGGACAGGGGGTCCCTACGAGCAGTACTTC. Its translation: CASSSTRTGGPYEQYF.

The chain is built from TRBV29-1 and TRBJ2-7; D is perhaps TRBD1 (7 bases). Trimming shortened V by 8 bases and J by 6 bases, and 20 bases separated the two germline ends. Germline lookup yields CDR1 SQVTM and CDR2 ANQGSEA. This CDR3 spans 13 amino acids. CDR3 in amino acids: CSCRAGGPGEQYF. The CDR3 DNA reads TGCAGCTGTCGGGCAGGGGGGCCTGGCGAGCAGTACTTC.

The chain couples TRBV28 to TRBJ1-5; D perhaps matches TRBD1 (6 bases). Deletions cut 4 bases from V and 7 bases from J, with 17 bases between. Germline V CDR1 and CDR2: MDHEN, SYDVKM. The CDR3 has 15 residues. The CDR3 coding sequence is TGTGCCAGCAGTTACCAACAGGGAAGGGAACAGCCCCAGCATTTT. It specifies CASSYQQGREQPQHF. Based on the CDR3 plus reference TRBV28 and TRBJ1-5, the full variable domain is DVKVTQSSRYLVKRTGEKVFLECVQDMDHENMFWYRQDPGLGLRLIYFSYDVKMKEKGDIPEGYSVSREKKERFSLILESASTNQTSMYLCASSYQQGREQPQHFGDGTRLSIL.